This passage covers 17 T cell receptor beta chains from one sample sequenced in a study of siplizumab effects on memory and regulatory T cells. Profiling relied on immunoSEQ multiplex PCR, and the TCRdb table lists in-frame clones only, not all of them. This table holds 90,000 to 120,000 clones, about 91% found once. Material for sequencing was CD4+ T cells sorted from blood. Every receptor here comes from a human donor in good health. Some clones in this sample may be carry-over from other donors' samples.

V and J are TRBV7-9 and TRBJ1-4; maybe TRBD1 (5 bases). V shed 5 bases and J shed 5 bases, with 15 bases lying between them. This CDR3 is built from 15 residues. The V gene's germline CDR1 is SEHNR and CDR2 FQNEAQ (reference sequence). CDR3 region: CASSAGAGTNEKLFF. The DNA for the CDR3 is TGTGCCAGCAGCGCCGGGGCAGGGACGAATGAAAAACTGTTTTTT.

This sequence joins TRBV29-1 and TRBJ2-2; D is unresolved. The V gene lost 6 bases and the J gene lost 1 base, with 3 bases spanning the gap. The germline V gene encodes CDR1 SQVTM and CDR2 ANQGSEA. This CDR3 is 11 amino acids long. Written as DNA, the CDR3 is TGCAGCGTGATGAACACCGGGGAGCTGTTTTTT. This codes for CSVMNTGELFF.

This chain uses TRBV19 with TRBJ1-1; D may be TRBD1 (5 bases). The CDR3 length is 14 residues. V was shortened by 5 bases and J by 1 base, with 11 bases between the two germline ends. From germline, CDR1 is LNHDA and CDR2 SQIVND (reference sequence). The CDR3 loop reads CASSPGTQNTEAFF. CDR3 in DNA: TGTGCCAGTAGTCCAGGGACGCAGAACACTGAAGCTTTCTTT.

This clone was seen a few times. The chain couples TRBV5-1 to TRBJ1-1; D call uncertain. CDR1 and CDR2 (germline): SGHRS, YFSETQ. Trimming shortened V by 4 bases and J by 1 base, and 8 bases separated the two germline ends. This CDR3 has 13 amino acids. The CDR3 loop reads CASSVTANTEAFF. CDR3 DNA: TGCGCCAGCAGCGTCACAGCGAACACTGAAGCTTTCTTT.

The J gene is TRBJ1-3, the V gene TRBV11-2; D is unresolved. Germline V gene sequence: CDR1 SGHAT, CDR2 FQNNGV. The V end lost 5 bases, the J end lost 0 bases, and 8 bases lay between the germline ends. There are 14 residues in the CDR3. CDR3: CASSTFTSGNTIYF. CDR3 DNA: TGTGCCAGCAGCACCTTTACCTCTGGAAACACCATATATTTT. The full variable domain, completed using reference TRBV11-2 and TRBJ1-3, is EAGVAQSPRYKIIEKRQSVAFWCNPISGHATLYWYQQILGQGPKLLIQFQNNGVVDDSQLPKDRFSAERLKGVDSTLKIQPAKLEDSAVYLCASSTFTSGNTIYFGEGSWLTVV.

This rearrangement joins TRBV7-2 to TRBJ2-1, with TRBD2 identical over 7 bases. This CDR3 has 13 residues. The trim removed 5 bases at V and 10 bases at J, leaving 8 bases unmatched. In germline, CDR1 is SGHTA, CDR2 FQGNSA. The CDR3 loop reads CASSRTMGGEQFF. Here the CDR3 DNA reads TGTGCCAGCAGCCGCACGATGGGAGGGGAGCAGTTCTTC.

The gene calls are TRBV6-1 and TRBJ2-1, with D tentatively TRBD2 (6 bases). V was cut by 5 bases and J by 7 bases, with 15 bases left in between. Germline values: CDR1 MNHNS, CDR2 SASEGT. CDR3 length: 14 residues. The CDR3 loop reads CASSSGLLENEQFF. The CDR3 DNA follows: TGTGCCAGCAGTTCAGGACTATTGGAGAATGAGCAGTTCTTC.

The genes are TRBV15 and TRBJ1-2; D unclear. CDR3 length: 14 residues. Trimming cost V 1 base and J 8 bases, with 14 bases left between them. From germline, CDR1 is LNHNV and CDR2 YYDKDF (reference sequence). The CDR3, as DNA: TGTGCCACCAGCAGAGTTGTTGCAGGCTCGGGCTACACCTTC. The encoded protein is CATSRVVAGSGYTF.

The chain is built from TRBV19 and TRBJ2-7, with D tentatively TRBD2 (6 bases). CDR3 size: 17 residues. CDR1 is LNHDA and CDR2 is SQIVND in the germline V gene (reference sequence). V was trimmed by 3 bases and J by 3 bases, leaving 21 bases between them. The CDR3 DNA reads as TGTGCCAGTAGTATTCGTAGTTCGGATAGCGGCGACTACGAGCAGTACTTC. Its protein product is CASSIRSSDSGDYEQYF.

V gene TRBV7-9 combines with J gene TRBJ2-7, with 7 bases that match TRBD2. Germline V gives CDR1 SEHNR, CDR2 FQNEAQ (reference sequence). V lost 5 bases, J lost 2 bases, and 3 bases stayed unmatched. CDR3 size: 13 residues. CDR3: CASSQSGAYEQYF. DNA for the CDR3: TGTGCCAGCAGCCAGAGCGGGGCCTACGAGCAGTACTTC. Using reference TRBV7-9 and TRBJ2-7 for the parts outside the CDR3, the full variable domain is DTGVSQNPRHKITKRGQNVTFRCDPISEHNRLYWYRQTLGQGPEFLTYFQNEAQLEKSRLLSDRFSAERPKGSFSTLEIQRTEQGDSAMYLCASSQSGAYEQYFGPGTRLTVT.

The chain has TRBV11-2 and TRBJ2-7; D is unclear. CDR1 is SGHAT, CDR2 FQNNGV, per germline. There are 12 residues in the CDR3. Trimming took 5 bases from V and 5 from J, leaving 10 bases between them. The CDR3 sequence is CASSLWTDEQYF. The CDR3 DNA follows: TGTGCCAGCAGCCTATGGACGGACGAGCAGTACTTC.

In DNA form, the CDR3 reads TGTGCCAGCATGTTGACTAGCGGGAGGGGTGGAACAGATACGCAGTATTTT. Protein sequence: CASMLTSGRGGTDTQYF. The chain links TRBV28 to TRBJ2-3, with 14 bases identical to TRBD2. J lost 3 bases, V lost 7 bases, and 9 bases had no gene match. Germline V gene lookup returns CDR1 MDHEN and CDR2 SYDVKM. The CDR3 consists of 17 residues. Based on the CDR3 plus reference TRBV28 and TRBJ2-3, the full variable domain is DVKVTQSSRYLVKRTGEKVFLECVQDMDHENMFWYRQDPGLGLRLIYFSYDVKMKEKGDIPEGYSVSREKKERFSLILESASTNQTSMYLCASMLTSGRGGTDTQYFGPGTRLTVL.

This clone was recorded a few times. Other DNA variants within this sample encode the same CDR3. V usage is TRBV9 and J usage is TRBJ1-5, with D uncertain. Germline-derived CDR1 and CDR2 are SGDLS and YYNGEE. The CDR3 is made up of 14 amino acids. V was cut by 0 bases and J by 4 bases, with 8 bases left in between. The CDR3 is CASSVDGSNQPQHF. CDR3 nucleotide sequence: TGTGCCAGCAGCGTAGACGGATCAAATCAGCCCCAGCATTTT.

This clone has only a few counts. The chain joins TRBV30 to TRBJ2-7; 8 nucleotides agree with TRBD2. CDR1 and CDR2 (germline): GTSNPN, SVGIG (reference sequence). The CDR3 runs 14 residues. Losses at the gene ends were 3 bases for V and 3 bases for J; bases not matched to a gene: 7. This CDR3 reads CAWSGVSGNYEQYF. In nucleotides, the CDR3 is TGTGCCTGGAGCGGGGTTAGCGGGAACTACGAGCAGTACTTC.

CDR3 DNA sequence: TGTGCCAGCAGCTTGGGTTGGGAGATAGGGGAAAAACTGTTTTTT. It translates to CASSLGWEIGEKLFF. The rearrangement uses TRBV5-6 and TRBJ1-4; D unresolved. There are 15 residues in the CDR3. V lost 0 bases and J 8 bases, leaving 14 bases between the germline ends. Germline assignment: CDR1 SGHDT and CDR2 YYEEEE. Full variable domain (outside the CDR3, taken from reference TRBV5-6 and TRBJ1-4): DAGVTQSPTHLIKTRGQQVTLRCSPKSGHDTVSWYQQALGQGPQFIFQYYEEEERQRGNFPDRFSGHQFPNYSSELNVNALLLGDSALYLCASSLGWEIGEKLFFGSGTQLSVL.

The CDR3 sequence is CASRAGTGGNYGYTF. The CDR3 coding sequence is TGTGCCAGCAGAGCTGGGACAGGGGGCAACTATGGCTACACCTTC. This chain joins TRBV2 and TRBJ1-2; 12 bases match TRBD1. After removal of 6 bases from V and 2 bases from J, the junction contained 4 bases not matched to a gene. The CDR3 is made up of 15 amino acids. Germline lookup yields CDR1 SNHLY and CDR2 FYNNEI.

The V call is TRBV19, the J call TRBJ2-4; D is perhaps TRBD2 (6 bases). CDR3 length: 16 amino acids. Per germline, CDR1 LNHDA and CDR2 SQIVND (reference sequence). V dropped 4 bases and J dropped 0 bases, with 13 bases sitting between them. The chain's CDR3 is CASSREETIAKNIQYF. CDR3 nucleotides: TGTGCCAGTAGTAGGGAGGAGACGATAGCCAAAAACATTCAGTACTTC.